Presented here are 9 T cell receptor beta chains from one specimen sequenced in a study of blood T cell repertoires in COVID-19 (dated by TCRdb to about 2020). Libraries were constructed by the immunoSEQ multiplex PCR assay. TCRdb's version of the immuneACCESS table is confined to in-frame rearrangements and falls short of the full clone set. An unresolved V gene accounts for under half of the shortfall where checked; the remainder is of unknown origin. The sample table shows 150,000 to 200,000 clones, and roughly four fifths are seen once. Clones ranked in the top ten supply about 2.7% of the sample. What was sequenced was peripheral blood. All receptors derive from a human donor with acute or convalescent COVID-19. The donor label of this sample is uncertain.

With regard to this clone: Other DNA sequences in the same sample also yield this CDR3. The CDR3 sequence is CASRTGINSNQPQHF. The DNA of the CDR3 is TGTGCCAGCAGGACCGGGATCAATAGTAATCAGCCCCAGCATTTT. The V and J genes are TRBV6-5 and TRBJ1-5, with D unresolved. V lost 6 bases and J 4 bases, leaving 16 bases between the germline ends. This CDR3 comprises 15 residues. Germline V gene sequence: CDR1 MNHEY, CDR2 SVGAGI.

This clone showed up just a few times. Written as DNA, the CDR3 is TGTGCCAGCAGCTTAGAGGGACAGTTTGACGAGCAGTACTTC. This sequence encodes CASSLEGQFDEQYF. The chain is built from TRBV11-3 and TRBJ2-7, with 7 positions matching TRBD1. The junction had 4 bases not matched to a gene; V was cut back by 0 bases and J by 5 bases. This CDR3 is 14 amino acids long. Germline CDR1 and CDR2: SGHNT and YENEEA.

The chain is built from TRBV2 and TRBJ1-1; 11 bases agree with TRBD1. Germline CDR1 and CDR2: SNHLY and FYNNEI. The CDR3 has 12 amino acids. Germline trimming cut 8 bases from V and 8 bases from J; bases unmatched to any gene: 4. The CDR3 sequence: CASHRTGGEAFF. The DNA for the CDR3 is TGTGCCAGCCACCGGACAGGGGGCGAAGCTTTCTTT. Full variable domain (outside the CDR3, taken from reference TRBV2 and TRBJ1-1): EPEVTQTPSHQVTQMGQEVILRCVPISNHLYFYWYRQILGQKVEFLVSFYNNEISEKSEIFDDQFSVERPDGSNFTLKIRSTKLEDSAMYFCASHRTGGEAFFGQGTRLTVV.

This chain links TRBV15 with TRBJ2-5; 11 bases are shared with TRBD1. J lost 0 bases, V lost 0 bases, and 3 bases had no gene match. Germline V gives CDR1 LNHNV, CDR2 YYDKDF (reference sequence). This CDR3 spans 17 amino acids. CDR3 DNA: TGTGCCACCAGCAGAGAACCGGACAGGGGGCACCAAGAGACCCAGTACTTC. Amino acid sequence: CATSREPDRGHQETQYF.

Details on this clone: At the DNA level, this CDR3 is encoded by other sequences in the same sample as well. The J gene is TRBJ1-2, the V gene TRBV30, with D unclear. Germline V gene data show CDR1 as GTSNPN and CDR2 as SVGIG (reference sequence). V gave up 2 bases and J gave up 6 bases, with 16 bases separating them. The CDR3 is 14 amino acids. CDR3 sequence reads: CAWSPNRGPHGYTF. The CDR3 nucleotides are TGTGCCTGGAGTCCAAACCGGGGTCCGCATGGCTACACCTTC. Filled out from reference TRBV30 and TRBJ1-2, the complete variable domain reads SQTIHQWPATLVQPVGSPLSLECTVEGTSNPNLYWYRQAAGRGLQLLFYSVGIGQISSEVPQNLSASRPQDRQFILSSKKLLLSDSGFYLCAWSPNRGPHGYTFGSGTRLTVV.

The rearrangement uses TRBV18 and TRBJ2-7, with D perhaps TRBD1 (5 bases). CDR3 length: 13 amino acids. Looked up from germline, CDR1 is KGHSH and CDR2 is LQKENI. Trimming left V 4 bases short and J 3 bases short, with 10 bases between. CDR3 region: CASSLTALYEQYF. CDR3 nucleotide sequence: TGTGCCAGCTCACTGACAGCCCTCTACGAGCAGTACTTC.

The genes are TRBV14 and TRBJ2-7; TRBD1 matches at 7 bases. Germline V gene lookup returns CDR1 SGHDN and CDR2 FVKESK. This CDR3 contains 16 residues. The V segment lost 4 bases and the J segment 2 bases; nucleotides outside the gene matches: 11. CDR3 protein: CASSPLPGQKPYEQYF. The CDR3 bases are TGTGCCAGCAGCCCCTTGCCGGGACAGAAGCCCTACGAGCAGTACTTC. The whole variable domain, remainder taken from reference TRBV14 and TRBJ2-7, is EAGVTQFPSHSVIEKGQTVTLRCDPISGHDNLYWYRRVMGKEIKFLLHFVKESKQDESGMPNNRFLAERTGGTYSTLKVQPAELEDSGVYFCASSPLPGQKPYEQYFGPGTRLTVT.

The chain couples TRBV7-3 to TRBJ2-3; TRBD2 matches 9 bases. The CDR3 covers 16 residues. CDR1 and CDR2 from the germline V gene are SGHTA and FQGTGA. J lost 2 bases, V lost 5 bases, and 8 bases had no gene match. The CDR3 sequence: CASSPNAGGPTDTQYF. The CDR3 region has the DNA TGTGCCAGCAGCCCTAACGCGGGGGGGCCCACAGATACGCAGTATTTT.

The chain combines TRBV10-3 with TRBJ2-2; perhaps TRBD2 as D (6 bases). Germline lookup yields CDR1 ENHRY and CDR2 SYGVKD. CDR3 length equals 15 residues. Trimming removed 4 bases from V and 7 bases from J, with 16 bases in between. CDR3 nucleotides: TGTGCCATCAGTGTGAGGAGGGACGGTGGCGGGGAGCTGTTTTTT. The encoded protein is CAISVRRDGGGELFF.